This T cell receptor beta chain was sequenced for a study of Ad26.COV2.S vaccination and SARS-CoV-2 variants. Profiling relied on immunoSEQ multiplex PCR, and the TCRdb table lists in-frame clones only, not all of them. The sample lists roughly 320,000 clones; roughly 84% were seen once. The junction had 13 bases not matched to a gene; V was cut back by 7 bases and J by 0 bases. The CDR3 has 18 residues. Germline V gene data show CDR1 as MDHEN and CDR2 as SYDVKM. As to treatment: roughly 20 received Ad26.COV2.S at low or high dose, single or two shots; 5 received placebo; per-sample allocation not given. The samples were gathered on day 63 after the first injection of vaccine or placebo.

The TCR sequence derives from a person between 18 and 60 years old who received the Ad26.COV2.S COVID-19 vaccine or a placebo. The sequenced sample was peripheral blood, obtained in a trial of Ad26.COV2.S vaccine versus placebo. The V call is TRBV28, the J call TRBJ1-3; 9 bases line up with TRBD1. CDR3 region: CASNSRTGGLLSGNTIYF. CDR3 DNA: TGTGCCAGCAACTCCCGCACAGGGGGCTTGCTCTCTGGAAACACCATATATTTT.